A selection of T cell receptor beta chains follows, all from one sample in a study of T cell responses to AZD1222 COVID-19 vaccine. Some clones are missing from TCRdb's copy, which holds only in-frame ones; the method was immunoSEQ multiplex PCR. The data contain 140,000 to 150,000 clones, around 88% of them seen just once; the ten biggest clones take up more than 13%. The sample was peripheral blood, taken on day 0 of AZD1222 vaccination. These receptors all come from an adult in good health. The CDR3 runs from the conserved cysteine through the conserved F or W. Fields, in order: clone size, D gene, V gene, J gene, CDR3 protein, CDR3 DNA. The D gene is left open where the match is weak. Rows may omit the clone size; those that give it use once, few, many or a size class.

-	TRBD1	TRBV19	TRBJ2-1	CASRGTGTGNEQFF	TGTGCCAGTAGGGGGACAGGGACTGGGAATGAGCAGTTCTTC
-	-	TRBV19	TRBJ1-2	CASSDRPYGYTF	TGTGCCAGCAGTGACAGGCCCTATGGCTACACCTTC
-	TRBD1	TRBV7-3	TRBJ1-2	CASSLVDRGSGYTF	TGTGCCAGCAGCTTAGTTGACAGGGGAAGCGGCTACACCTTC
once	-	TRBV5-5	TRBJ1-5	CASSLDGVQPQHF	TGTGCCAGCAGCTTGGATGGGGTTCAGCCCCAGCATTTT
-	TRBD1	TRBV5-4	TRBJ1-6	CASSPPGQGSNSPLHF	TGTGCCAGCAGCCCCCCCGGACAGGGTAGCAATTCACCCCTCCACTTT
-	TRBD1	TRBV28	TRBJ1-2	CASSLDRVGYGYTF	TGTGCCAGCAGTCTGGACAGGGTGGGGTATGGCTACACCTTC
-	-	TRBV6-4	TRBJ1-1	CASSEQANTEAFF	TGTGCCAGCAGTGAACAGGCGAACACTGAAGCTTTCTTT
-	-	TRBV14	TRBJ1-1	CASSQLRRGNTEAFF	TGTGCCAGCAGCCAATTAAGGAGAGGGAACACTGAAGCTTTCTTT
-	TRBD2	TRBV4-2	TRBJ2-5	CASSPWTSGGGPGETQYF	TGTGCCAGCAGCCCCTGGACTAGCGGGGGGGGTCCAGGGGAGACCCAGTACTTC
-	TRBD1	TRBV30	TRBJ2-5	CAWRTGAQETQYF	TGTGCCTGGAGAACAGGGGCCCAAGAGACCCAGTACTTC
-	-	TRBV19	TRBJ1-2	CASSRVPGRGYTF	TGTGCCAGTAGTCGGGTTCCAGGGCGCGGCTACACCTTC
-	-	TRBV30	TRBJ1-1	CAWDRNTEAFF	TGTGCCTGGGACAGGAACACTGAAGCTTTCTTT
-	-	TRBV7-9	TRBJ1-2	CASSPEVTGGYTF	TGTGCCAGCAGCCCGGAGGTGACAGGCGGCTACACCTTC
-	-	TRBV11-2	TRBJ2-5	CASSPTAGSETQYF	TGTGCCAGCAGCCCTACCGCAGGGTCAGAGACCCAGTACTTC
-	TRBD1	TRBV2	TRBJ1-6	CASSERQGSSPLHF	TGTGCCAGCAGTGAAAGACAGGGTAGCTCACCCCTCCACTTT
-	-	TRBV7-8	TRBJ1-3	CASSLLGASFGNTIYF	TGTGCCAGCAGCTTATTGGGGGCCTCCTTTGGAAACACCATATATTTT
-	-	TRBV15	TRBJ1-1	CATSSLGDGGVGTEAFF	TGTGCCACCAGCAGCCTGGGAGACGGGGGAGTCGGTACTGAAGCTTTCTTT
-	TRBD1	TRBV10-3	TRBJ1-5	CAISSQGGSNQPQHF	TGTGCCATCAGTTCTCAGGGGGGAAGCAATCAGCCCCAGCATTTT
-	TRBD1	TRBV7-6	TRBJ1-6	CASSSGTGEIGGTRRRSPLHF	TGTGCCAGCAGCTCCGGGACAGGGGAAATCGGGGGAACTCGAAGACGTTCACCCCTCCACTTT
once	-	TRBV18	TRBJ2-3	CASSPQGGLADTQYF	TGTGCCAGCTCACCACAAGGGGGGCTTGCAGATACGCAGTATTTT
-	-	TRBV13	TRBJ1-5	CASSLSGAINQPQHF	TGTGCCAGCAGCTTATCAGGGGCTATCAATCAGCCCCAGCATTTT